The T cell receptor (beta chain) under discussion was sequenced for a study of blood T cell repertoires in COVID-19. The method was immunoSEQ multiplex PCR; TCRdb's version includes in-frame clones alone and lacks a portion of them. The sample lists 250,000 to 350,000 clones, roughly 85% occurring once. Germline values: CDR1 MDHEN, CDR2 SYDVKM. The V and J ends lost 6 bases and 2 bases respectively, with 17 bases between them. The CDR3 runs 16 residues. Participants, about 18 to 90 years old, spanned under 25 US areas. Recovered participants had two consecutive negative NP/OP PCR tests, healthcare professional clearance, or symptom resolution.

J is TRBJ1-5 and V is TRBV28; tentative D call: TRBD1 (5 bases). This TCR came from a woman aged 25 to 45 who had recovered from COVID-19. Material: PBMCs or T cells enriched from blood (not recorded which). CDR3 loop: CASSRIKGYGNQPQHF. The DNA of the CDR3 is TGTGCCAGCAGCCGTATAAAGGGGTACGGCAATCAGCCCCAGCATTTT.